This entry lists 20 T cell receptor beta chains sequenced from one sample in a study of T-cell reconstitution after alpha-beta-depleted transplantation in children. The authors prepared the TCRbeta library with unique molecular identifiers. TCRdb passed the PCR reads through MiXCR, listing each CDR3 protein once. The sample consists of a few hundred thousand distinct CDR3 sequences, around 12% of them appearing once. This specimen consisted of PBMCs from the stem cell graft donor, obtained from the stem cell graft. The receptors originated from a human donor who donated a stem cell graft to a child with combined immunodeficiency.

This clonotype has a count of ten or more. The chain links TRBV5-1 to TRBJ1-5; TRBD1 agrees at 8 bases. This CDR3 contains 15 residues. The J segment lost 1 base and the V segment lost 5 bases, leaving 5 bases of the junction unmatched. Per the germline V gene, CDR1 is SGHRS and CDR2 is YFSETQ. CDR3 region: CASRQGAGSNQPQHF. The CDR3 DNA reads TGCGCCAGCAGGCAGGGGGCTGGGAGCAATCAGCCCCAGCATTTT.

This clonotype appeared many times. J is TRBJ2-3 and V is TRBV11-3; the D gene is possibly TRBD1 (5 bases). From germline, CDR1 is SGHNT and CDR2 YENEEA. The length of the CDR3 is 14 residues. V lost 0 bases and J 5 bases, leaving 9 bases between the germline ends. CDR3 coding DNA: TGTGCCAGCAGCTTAGATCCCCAGGGAGATACGCAGTATTTT. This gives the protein CASSLDPQGDTQYF.

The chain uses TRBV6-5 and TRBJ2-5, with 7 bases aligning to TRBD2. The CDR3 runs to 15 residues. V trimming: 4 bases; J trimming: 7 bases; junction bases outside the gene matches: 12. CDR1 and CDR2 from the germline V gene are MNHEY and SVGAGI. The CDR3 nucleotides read TGTGCCAGCAGTTCCTCCCGCGGCGGGAGCGGGACCCAGTACTTC. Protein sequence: CASSSSRGGSGTQYF.

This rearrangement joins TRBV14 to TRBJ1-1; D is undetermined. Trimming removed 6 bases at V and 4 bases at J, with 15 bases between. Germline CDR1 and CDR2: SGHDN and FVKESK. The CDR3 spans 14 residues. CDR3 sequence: CASSPLFLSTEAFF. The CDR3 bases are TGTGCCAGCAGTCCTCTTTTTTTGAGCACTGAAGCTTTCTTT.

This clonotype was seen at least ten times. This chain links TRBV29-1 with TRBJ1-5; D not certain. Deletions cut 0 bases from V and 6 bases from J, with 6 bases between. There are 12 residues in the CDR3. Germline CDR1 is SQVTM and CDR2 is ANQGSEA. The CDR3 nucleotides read TGCAGCGTTGAAGATTTTGGTCAGCCCCAGCATTTT. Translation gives CSVEDFGQPQHF.

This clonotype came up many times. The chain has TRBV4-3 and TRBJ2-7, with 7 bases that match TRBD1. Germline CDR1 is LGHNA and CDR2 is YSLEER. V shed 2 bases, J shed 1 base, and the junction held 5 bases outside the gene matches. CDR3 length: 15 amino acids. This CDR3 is CASSQMLDRSYEQYF. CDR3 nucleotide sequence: TGCGCCAGCAGCCAAATGCTGGACAGGTCCTACGAGCAGTACTTC.

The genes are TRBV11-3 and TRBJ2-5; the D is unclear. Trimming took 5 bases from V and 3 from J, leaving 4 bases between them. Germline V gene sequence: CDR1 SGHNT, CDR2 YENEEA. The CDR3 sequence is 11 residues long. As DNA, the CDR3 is TGTGCCAGCAGCGCTAAAGAGACCCAGTACTTC. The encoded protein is CASSAKETQYF. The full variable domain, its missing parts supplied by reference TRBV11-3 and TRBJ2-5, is EAGVVQSPRYKIIEKKQPVAFWCNPISGHNTLYWYLQNLGQGPELLIRYENEEAVDDSQLPKDRFSAERLKGVDSTLKIQPAELGDSAVYLCASSAKETQYFGPGTRLLVL.

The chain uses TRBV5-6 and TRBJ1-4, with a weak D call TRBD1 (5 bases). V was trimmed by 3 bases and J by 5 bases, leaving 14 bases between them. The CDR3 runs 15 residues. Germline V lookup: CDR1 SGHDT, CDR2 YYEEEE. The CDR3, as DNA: TGTGCCAGCAGCTACCGCGGGGCCCGCAATGAAAAACTGTTTTTT. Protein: CASSYRGARNEKLFF. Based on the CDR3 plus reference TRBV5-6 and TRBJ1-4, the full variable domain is DAGVTQSPTHLIKTRGQQVTLRCSPKSGHDTVSWYQQALGQGPQFIFQYYEEEERQRGNFPDRFSGHQFPNYSSELNVNALLLGDSALYLCASSYRGARNEKLFFGSGTQLSVL.

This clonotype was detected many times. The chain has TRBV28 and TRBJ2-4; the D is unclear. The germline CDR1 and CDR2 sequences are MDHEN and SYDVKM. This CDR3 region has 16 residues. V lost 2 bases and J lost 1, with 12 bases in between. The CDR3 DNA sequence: TGTGCCAGCAGTTTAATTCAGACCTTGGCCAAAAACATTCAGTACTTC. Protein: CASSLIQTLAKNIQYF. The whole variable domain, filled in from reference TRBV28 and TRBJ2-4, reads DVKVTQSSRYLVKRTGEKVFLECVQDMDHENMFWYRQDPGLGLRLIYFSYDVKMKEKGDIPEGYSVSREKKERFSLILESASTNQTSMYLCASSLIQTLAKNIQYFGAGTRLSVL.

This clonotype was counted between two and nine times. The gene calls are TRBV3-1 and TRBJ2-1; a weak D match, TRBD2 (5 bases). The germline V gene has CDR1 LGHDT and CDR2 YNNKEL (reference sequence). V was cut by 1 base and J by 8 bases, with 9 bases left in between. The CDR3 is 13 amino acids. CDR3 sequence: CASSQGLIDEQFF. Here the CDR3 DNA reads TGTGCCAGCAGCCAAGGACTAATAGATGAGCAGTTCTTC.

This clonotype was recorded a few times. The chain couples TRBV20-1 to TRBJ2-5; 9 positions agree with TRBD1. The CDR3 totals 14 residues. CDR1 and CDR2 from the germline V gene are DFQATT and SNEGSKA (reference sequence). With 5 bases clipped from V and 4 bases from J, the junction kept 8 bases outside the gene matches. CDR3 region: CSAEGGTGRETQYF. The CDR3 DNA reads TGCAGTGCTGAGGGAGGGACAGGGAGAGAGACCCAGTACTTC.

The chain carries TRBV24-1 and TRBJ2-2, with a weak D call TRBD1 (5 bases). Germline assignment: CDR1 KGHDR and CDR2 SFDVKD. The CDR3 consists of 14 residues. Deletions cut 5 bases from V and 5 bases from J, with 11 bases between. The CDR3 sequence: CATSVRTNTGELFF. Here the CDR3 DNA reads TGTGCCACCAGTGTCCGGACAAATACCGGGGAGCTGTTTTTT.

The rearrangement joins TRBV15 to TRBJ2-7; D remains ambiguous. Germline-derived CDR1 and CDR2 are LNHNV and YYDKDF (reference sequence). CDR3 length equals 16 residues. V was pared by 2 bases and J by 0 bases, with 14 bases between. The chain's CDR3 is CATSRNGDTSSYEQYF. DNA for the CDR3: TGTGCCACCAGCAGAAATGGAGACACCAGCTCCTACGAGCAGTACTTC.

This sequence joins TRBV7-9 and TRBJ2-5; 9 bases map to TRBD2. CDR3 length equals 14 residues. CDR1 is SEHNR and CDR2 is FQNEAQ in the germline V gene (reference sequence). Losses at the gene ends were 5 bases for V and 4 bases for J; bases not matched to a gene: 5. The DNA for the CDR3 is TGTGCCAGCAGCAATCGAGCGGGAGGAGAGACCCAGTACTTC. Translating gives CASSNRAGGETQYF. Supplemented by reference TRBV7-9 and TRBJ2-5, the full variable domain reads DTGVSQNPRHKITKRGQNVTFRCDPISEHNRLYWYRQTLGQGPEFLTYFQNEAQLEKSRLLSDRFSAERPKGSFSTLEIQRTEQGDSAMYLCASSNRAGGETQYFGPGTRLLVL.

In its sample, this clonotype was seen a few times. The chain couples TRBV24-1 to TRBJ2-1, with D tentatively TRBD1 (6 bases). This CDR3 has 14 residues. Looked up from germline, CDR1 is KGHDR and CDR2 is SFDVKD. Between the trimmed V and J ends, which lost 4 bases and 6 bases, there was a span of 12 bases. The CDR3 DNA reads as TGTGCCACCAGTGAGGCAGGGGAGCGCAATGAGCAGTTCTTC. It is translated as CATSEAGERNEQFF.

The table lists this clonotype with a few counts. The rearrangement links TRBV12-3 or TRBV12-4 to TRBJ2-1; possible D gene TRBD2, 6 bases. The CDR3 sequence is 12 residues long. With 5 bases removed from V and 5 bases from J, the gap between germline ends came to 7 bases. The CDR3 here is CASSTGDNEQFF. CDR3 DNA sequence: TGTGCCAGCAGTACGGGAGACAATGAGCAGTTCTTC.

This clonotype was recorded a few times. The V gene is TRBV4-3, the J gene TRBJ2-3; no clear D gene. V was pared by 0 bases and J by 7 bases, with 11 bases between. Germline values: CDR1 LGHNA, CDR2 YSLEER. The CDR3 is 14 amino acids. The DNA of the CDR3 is TGCGCCAGCAGCCAAGATCACCCCCAGTATACGCAGTATTTT. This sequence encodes CASSQDHPQYTQYF.

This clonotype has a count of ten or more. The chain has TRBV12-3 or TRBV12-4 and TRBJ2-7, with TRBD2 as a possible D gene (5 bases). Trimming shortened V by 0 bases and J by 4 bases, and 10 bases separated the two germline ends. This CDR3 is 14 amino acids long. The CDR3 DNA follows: TGTGCCAGCAGTTTAGCGGGAGTAAGATACGAGCAGTACTTC. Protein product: CASSLAGVRYEQYF.

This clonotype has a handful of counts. Here the CDR3 reads CASSLGQGARNEQFF. CDR3 DNA sequence: TGTGCCAGCAGCCTGGGACAGGGGGCGCGCAATGAGCAGTTCTTC. This chain connects TRBV12-3 or TRBV12-4 to TRBJ2-1; TRBD1 matches at 12 bases. The CDR3 contains 15 residues. V trimming: 6 bases; J trimming: 6 bases; junction bases outside the gene matches: 6.

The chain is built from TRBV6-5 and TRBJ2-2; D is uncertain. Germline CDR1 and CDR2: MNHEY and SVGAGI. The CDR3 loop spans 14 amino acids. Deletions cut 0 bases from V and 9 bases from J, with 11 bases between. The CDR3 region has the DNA TGTGCCAGCAGTTACTCACCCGGGTCCCGGGAGCTGTTTTTT. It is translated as CASSYSPGSRELFF.